The following is a TCR beta chain sequence with its context. The sample belongs to a study of T cell changes during pregnancy in multiple sclerosis. Trimming left V 2 bases short and J 4 bases short, with 8 bases between. CDR3 size: 14 residues. Germline V CDR1 and CDR2: MGHDK, SYGVNS. Profiled with immunoSEQ multiplex PCR; TCRdb holds only in-frame clones, not every one. The sample has under 95,000 clones, approximately 92% seen once. This TCR was sampled from a female donor with multiple sclerosis, enrolled in a pregnancy study. Sequenced here: peripheral blood, sampled in the second trimester of pregnancy. This sequence joins TRBV25-1 and TRBJ1-4; tentative D call: TRBD1 (5 bases). CDR3 in DNA: TGTGCCAGCAGTGAAGTCGGGGGTAATGAAAAACTGTTTTTT. It yields the protein CASSEVGGNEKLFF.